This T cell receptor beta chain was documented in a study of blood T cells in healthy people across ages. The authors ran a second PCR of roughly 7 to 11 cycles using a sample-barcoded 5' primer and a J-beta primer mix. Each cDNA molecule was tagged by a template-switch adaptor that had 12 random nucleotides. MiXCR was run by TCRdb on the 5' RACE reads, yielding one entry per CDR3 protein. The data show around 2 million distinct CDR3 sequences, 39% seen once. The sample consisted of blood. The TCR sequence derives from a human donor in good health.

CDR3 protein: CASSRGTGDVDGYTF. CDR3 bases: TGTGCCAGCAGCCGTGGGACGGGAGACGTTGATGGCTACACCTTC. The V gene is TRBV3-1, the J gene TRBJ1-2; a possible D gene is TRBD1 (5 bases). Germline CDR1 and CDR2: LGHDT and YNNKEL (reference sequence). The CDR3 loop spans 15 amino acids. V shed 4 bases and J shed 6 bases, with 18 bases lying between them.